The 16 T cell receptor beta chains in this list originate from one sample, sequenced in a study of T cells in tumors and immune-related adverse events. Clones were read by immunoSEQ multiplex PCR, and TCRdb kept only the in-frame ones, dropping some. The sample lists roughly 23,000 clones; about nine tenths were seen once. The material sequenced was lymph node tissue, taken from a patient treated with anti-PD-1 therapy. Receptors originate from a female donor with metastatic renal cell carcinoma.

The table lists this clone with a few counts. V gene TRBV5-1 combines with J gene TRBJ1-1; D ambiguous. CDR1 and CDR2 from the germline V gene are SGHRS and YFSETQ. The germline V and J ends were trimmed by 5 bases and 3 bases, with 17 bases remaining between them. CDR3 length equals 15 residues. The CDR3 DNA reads TGCGCCAGCAGTCTCCAGAGTACCCAGGACACTGAAGCTTTCTTT. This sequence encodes CASSLQSTQDTEAFF.

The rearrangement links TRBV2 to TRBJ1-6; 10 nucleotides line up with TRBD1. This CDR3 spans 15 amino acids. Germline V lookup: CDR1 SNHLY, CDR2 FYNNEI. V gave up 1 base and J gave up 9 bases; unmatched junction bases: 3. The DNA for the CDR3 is TGTGCCAGCAGTGAAGGACAGGGGGCAATTTCACCCCTCCACTTT. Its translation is CASSEGQGAISPLHF.

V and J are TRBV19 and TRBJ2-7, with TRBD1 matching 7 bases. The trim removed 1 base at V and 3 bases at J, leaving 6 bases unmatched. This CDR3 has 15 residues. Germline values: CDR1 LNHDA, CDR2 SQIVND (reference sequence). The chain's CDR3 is CASSIGLRQGYEQYF. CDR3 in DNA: TGTGCCAGTAGTATAGGGTTGAGACAGGGCTACGAGCAGTACTTC. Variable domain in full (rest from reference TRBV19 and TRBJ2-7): DGGITQSPKYLFRKEGQNVTLSCEQNLNHDAMYWYRQDPGQGLRLIYYSQIVNDFQKGDIAEGYSVSREKKESFPLTVTSAQKNPTAFYLCASSIGLRQGYEQYFGPGTRLTVT.

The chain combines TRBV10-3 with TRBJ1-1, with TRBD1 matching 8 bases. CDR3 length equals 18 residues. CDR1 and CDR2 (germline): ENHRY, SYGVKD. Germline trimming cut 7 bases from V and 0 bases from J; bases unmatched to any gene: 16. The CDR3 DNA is TGTGCCATCAACAAATCCCCCAGGGGGCGGGGGATGAACACTGAAGCTTTCTTT. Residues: CAINKSPRGRGMNTEAFF.

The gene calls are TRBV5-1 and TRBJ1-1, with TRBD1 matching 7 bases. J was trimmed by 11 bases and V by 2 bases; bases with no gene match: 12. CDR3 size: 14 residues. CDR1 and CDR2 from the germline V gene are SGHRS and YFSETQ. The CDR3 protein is CASSLGGEAGFAFF. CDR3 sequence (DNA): TGCGCCAGCAGCTTAGGGGGCGAGGCTGGATTTGCTTTCTTT.

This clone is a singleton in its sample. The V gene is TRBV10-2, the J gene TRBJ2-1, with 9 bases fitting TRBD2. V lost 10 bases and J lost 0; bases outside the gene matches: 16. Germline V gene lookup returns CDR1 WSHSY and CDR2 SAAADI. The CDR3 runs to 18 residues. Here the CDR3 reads CATRGAGGRRSSYNEQFF. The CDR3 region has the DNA TGCGCCACCAGGGGAGCGGGAGGACGGAGAAGCTCCTACAATGAGCAGTTCTTC.

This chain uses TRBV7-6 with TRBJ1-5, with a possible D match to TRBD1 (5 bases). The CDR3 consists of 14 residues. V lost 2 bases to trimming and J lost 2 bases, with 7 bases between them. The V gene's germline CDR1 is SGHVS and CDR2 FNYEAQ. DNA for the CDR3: TGTGCCAGCAGCTTACAGGGAGGCAATCAGCCCCAGCATTTT. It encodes CASSLQGGNQPQHF.

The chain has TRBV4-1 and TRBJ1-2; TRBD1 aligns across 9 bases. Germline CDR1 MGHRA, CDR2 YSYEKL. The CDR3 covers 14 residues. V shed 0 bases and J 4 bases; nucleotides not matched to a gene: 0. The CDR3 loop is CASSQEGQGYGYTF. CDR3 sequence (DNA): TGCGCCAGCAGCCAAGAGGGACAGGGCTATGGCTACACCTTC.

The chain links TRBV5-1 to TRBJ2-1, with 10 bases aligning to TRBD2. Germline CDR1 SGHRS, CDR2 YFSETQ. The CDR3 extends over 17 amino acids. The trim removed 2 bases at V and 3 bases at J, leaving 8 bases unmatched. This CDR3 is CASSLISGLAVYNEQFF. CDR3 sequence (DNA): TGCGCCAGCAGCTTAATATCCGGACTAGCGGTCTACAATGAGCAGTTCTTC.

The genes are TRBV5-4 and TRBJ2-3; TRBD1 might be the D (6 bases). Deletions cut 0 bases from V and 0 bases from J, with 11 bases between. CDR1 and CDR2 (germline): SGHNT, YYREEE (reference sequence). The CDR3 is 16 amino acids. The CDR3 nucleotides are TGTGCCAGCAGCTTGGCGGGGACACGGAGCACAGATACGCAGTATTTT. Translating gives CASSLAGTRSTDTQYF.

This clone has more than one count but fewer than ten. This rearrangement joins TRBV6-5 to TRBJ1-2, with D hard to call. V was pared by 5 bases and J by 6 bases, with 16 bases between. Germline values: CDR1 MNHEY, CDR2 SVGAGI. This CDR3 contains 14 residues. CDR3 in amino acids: CASSPSDAIDGYTF. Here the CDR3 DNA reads TGTGCCAGCAGTCCCTCAGACGCTATTGATGGCTACACCTTC.

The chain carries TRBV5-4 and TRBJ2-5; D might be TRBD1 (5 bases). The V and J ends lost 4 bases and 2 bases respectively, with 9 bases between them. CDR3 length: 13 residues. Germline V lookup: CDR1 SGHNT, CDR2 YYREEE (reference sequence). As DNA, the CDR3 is TGTGCCAGCAGCCAGACAGAGCAAGAGACCCAGTACTTC. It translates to CASSQTEQETQYF.

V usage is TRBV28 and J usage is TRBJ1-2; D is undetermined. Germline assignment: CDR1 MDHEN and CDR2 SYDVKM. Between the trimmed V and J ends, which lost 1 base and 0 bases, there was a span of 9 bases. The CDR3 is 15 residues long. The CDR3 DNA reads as TGTGCCAGCAGTTTATTTCAGGTGGCTAACTATGGCTACACCTTC. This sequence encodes CASSLFQVANYGYTF.

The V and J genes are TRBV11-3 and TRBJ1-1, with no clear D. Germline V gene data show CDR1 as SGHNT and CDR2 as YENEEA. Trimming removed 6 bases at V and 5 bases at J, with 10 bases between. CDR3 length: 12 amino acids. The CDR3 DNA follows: TGTGCCAGCAGGAGAAGTGGGACTGAAGCTTTCTTT. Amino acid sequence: CASRRSGTEAFF.

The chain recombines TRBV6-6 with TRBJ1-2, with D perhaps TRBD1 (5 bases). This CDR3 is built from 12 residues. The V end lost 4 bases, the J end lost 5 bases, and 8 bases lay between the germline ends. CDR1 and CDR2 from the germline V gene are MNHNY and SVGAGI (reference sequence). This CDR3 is CASSWDYYGYTF. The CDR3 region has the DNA TGTGCCAGCAGTTGGGACTATTATGGCTACACCTTC.

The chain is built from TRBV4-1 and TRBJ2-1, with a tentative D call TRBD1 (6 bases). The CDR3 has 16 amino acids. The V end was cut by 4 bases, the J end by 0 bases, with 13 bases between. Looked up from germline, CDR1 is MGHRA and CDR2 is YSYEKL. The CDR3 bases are TGCGCCAGCAGCCGGATACAGGGTGCCTCCTACAATGAGCAGTTCTTC. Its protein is CASSRIQGASYNEQFF.